This T cell receptor beta chain was captured in a study of breast tumors, draining lymph nodes, adjacent tissues. One entry per CDR3 protein results from TCRdb running MiXCR on the multiplex PCR reads. The profile covers more than 85,000 distinct CDR3 sequences, with around 20% appearing a single time and approximately 1.3% taken by the ten largest. In the case of this clonotype: A much larger clone lies one base from this, so it may be a read error.

Samples came from axillary lymph nodes draining the breast cancer. Germline V gives CDR1 SGHNT, CDR2 YYREEE (reference sequence). V was trimmed by 4 bases and J by 0 bases, leaving 13 bases between them. The CDR3 runs 15 residues. The genes are TRBV5-4 and TRBJ1-2; perhaps TRBD1 as D (5 bases). The receptor comes from a female donor with breast cancer. Some clones in this sample may be carry-over from other donors' samples. Sequencing was carried out using axillary lymph node tissue. CDR3 in amino acids: CASSQRQRPNYGYTF. As DNA, the CDR3 is TGTGCCAGCAGCCAAAGACAGAGACCTAACTATGGCTACACCTTC.